These 22 T cell receptor beta chains were all obtained from the same sample, sequenced in a study of response to subunit inactivated influenza vaccine. TCRdb re-called the RT-PCR reads with MiXCR, one entry per CDR3 protein. The sample yields 650,000 to 800,000 distinct CDR3 sequences, roughly 13% seen once. This material consisted of PBMCs from blood, taken about 14 days before vaccination. These TCRs come from a man aged 50-60 years who received an inactivated influenza vaccine.

This clonotype was counted a few times. This CDR3 reads CASSLANTGGGYGYTF. CDR3 DNA sequence: TGTGCCAGCAGCTTAGCGAATACAGGGGGCGGCTATGGCTACACCTTC. This chain links TRBV7-2 with TRBJ1-2; 9 bases line up with TRBD1. This CDR3 spans 16 amino acids. Germline lookup yields CDR1 SGHTA and CDR2 FQGNSA. Germline trimming cut 0 bases from V and 4 bases from J; bases unmatched to any gene: 6.

This clonotype was picked up a small number of times. The chain recombines TRBV2 with TRBJ1-1, with D possibly TRBD1 on 5 matching bases. Trimming left V 6 bases short and J 4 bases short, with 12 bases between. The CDR3 is made up of 13 amino acids. CDR1 and CDR2 (germline): SNHLY, FYNNEI. The chain's CDR3 is CASREGTATEAFF. CDR3 sequence (DNA): TGTGCCAGCAGGGAGGGGACGGCCACTGAAGCTTTCTTT.

The chain links TRBV5-1 to TRBJ2-5; D is undetermined. Trimming took off 3 bases at V and 6 bases at J, with 21 bases between the two ends. The CDR3 sequence is 16 residues long. Germline values: CDR1 SGHRS, CDR2 YFSETQ. CDR3 residues: CASSYTAGQSQKTQYF. The DNA for the CDR3 is TGCGCCAGCAGCTATACAGCAGGCCAGTCCCAGAAGACCCAGTACTTC.

The chain uses TRBV6-5 and TRBJ2-3, with D perhaps matching TRBD1 or TRBD2 (5 bases each). The V gene lost 5 bases and the J gene lost 0 bases, with 12 bases spanning the gap. Per the germline V gene, CDR1 is MNHEY and CDR2 is SVGAGI. This CDR3 is built from 15 residues. The CDR3 here is CASSNRGPSTDTQYF. For the CDR3, the DNA is TGTGCCAGCAGTAACCGGGGCCCCAGCACAGATACGCAGTATTTT.

This clonotype was counted between two and nine times. The V and J genes are TRBV11-2 and TRBJ2-3; D gene unclear. The germline V and J ends were trimmed by 1 base and 0 bases, with 8 bases remaining between them. CDR3 length: 15 residues. Germline V gene data show CDR1 as SGHAT and CDR2 as FQNNGV. The CDR3 nucleotides are TGTGCCAGCAGCTTAGTTTGGGTTAGCACAGATACGCAGTATTTT. Protein product: CASSLVWVSTDTQYF. The full variable domain, with the rest looked up from reference TRBV11-2 and TRBJ2-3, is EAGVAQSPRYKIIEKRQSVAFWCNPISGHATLYWYQQILGQGPKLLIQFQNNGVVDDSQLPKDRFSAERLKGVDSTLKIQPAKLEDSAVYLCASSLVWVSTDTQYFGPGTRLTVL.

The chain recombines TRBV12-3 or TRBV12-4 with TRBJ2-7; tentative D call: TRBD1 (6 bases). The CDR3 runs to 13 residues. V was pared by 6 bases and J by 5 bases, with 14 bases between. The CDR3 protein is CASSFTGSNEQYF. CDR3 DNA sequence: TGTGCCAGCAGCTTCACAGGGAGCAACGAGCAGTACTTC.

This clonotype appeared many times. The genes are TRBV12-3 or TRBV12-4 and TRBJ1-6; TRBD1 matches at 9 bases. Germline trimming cut 10 bases from V and 1 base from J; bases unmatched to any gene: 5. The CDR3 totals 15 residues. The CDR3 coding sequence is TGTGCCATCAAGGACAGGGGTTCCTATAATTCACCCCTCCACTTT. Protein: CAIKDRGSYNSPLHF.

This clonotype appeared a few times. V and J are TRBV12-3 or TRBV12-4 and TRBJ2-3; D is perhaps TRBD1 (6 bases). The length of the CDR3 is 16 residues. The V end was cut by 1 base, the J end by 5 bases, with 16 bases between. CDR3 coding DNA: TGTGCCAGCAGTTTAGGGAGAAGGGGGACGTTAGATACGCAGTATTTT. Translating it yields CASSLGRRGTLDTQYF.

The V gene is TRBV12-3 or TRBV12-4, the J gene TRBJ2-1; D not resolved. The CDR3 totals 13 residues. V was trimmed by 1 base and J by 10 bases, leaving 11 bases between them. CDR3 sequence: CASSLVLDGEQFF. Here the CDR3 DNA reads TGTGCCAGCAGTTTAGTGCTGGATGGGGAGCAGTTCTTC.

The sample holds a few counts of this clonotype. For the CDR3, the DNA is TGTGCCAGCAGCCGCCGCTGGCTACAATACGAGCAGTACTTC. It encodes CASSRRWLQYEQYF. The chain links TRBV7-2 to TRBJ2-7; D gene unclear. CDR3 length equals 14 residues. The germline V and J ends were trimmed by 5 bases and 4 bases, with 15 bases remaining between them. The germline V gene has CDR1 SGHTA and CDR2 FQGNSA.

The chain links TRBV27 to TRBJ2-5; D remains unclear. Germline V CDR1 and CDR2: MNHEY, SMNVEV (reference sequence). This CDR3 is 12 amino acids long. V lost 6 bases, J lost 5 bases, and 10 bases lay in between. The CDR3 reads CASRAGWETQYF. The CDR3 DNA reads as TGTGCCAGCAGGGCCGGTTGGGAGACCCAGTACTTC.

This clonotype was counted ten times or more. The chain uses TRBV4-2 and TRBJ2-2; D is uncertain. Trimming removed 0 bases from V and 6 bases from J, with 8 bases in between. Germline-derived CDR1 and CDR2 are LGHNA and YNFKEQ. The CDR3 is 14 amino acids. CDR3 DNA: TGTGCCAGCAGCCAAGAAGGCCGTCCCGGGGAGCTGTTTTTT. This codes for CASSQEGRPGELFF.

J is TRBJ2-3 and V is TRBV7-2; D may match TRBD1 or TRBD2 (6 bases each). Germline values: CDR1 SGHTA, CDR2 FQGNSA. Trimming cost V 1 base and J 4 bases, with 15 bases left between them. The CDR3 has 16 residues. In DNA form, the CDR3 reads TGTGCCAGCAGCTTAGTCACGGGGGCTGGCGCAGATACGCAGTATTTT. Its protein is CASSLVTGAGADTQYF.

This clonotype has only a few counts. V and J are TRBV12-3 or TRBV12-4 and TRBJ2-4; D ambiguous. Trimming stripped 3 bases from V and 0 bases from J, with 9 bases between. This CDR3 contains 15 residues. CDR3 sequence (DNA): TGTGCCAGCAGTTTGGGCCGATTAGCCAAAAACATTCAGTACTTC. Its protein product is CASSLGRLAKNIQYF.

The rearrangement links TRBV7-2 to TRBJ2-3; no reliable D call. This CDR3 region has 15 residues. With 1 base removed from V and 2 bases from J, the gap between germline ends came to 10 bases. Looked up from germline, CDR1 is SGHTA and CDR2 is FQGNSA. The CDR3, as DNA: TGTGCCAGCAGCTTAGTGGTTGGCCACACAGATACGCAGTATTTT. Protein product: CASSLVVGHTDTQYF.

This clonotype was seen repeatedly, ten times or more. This sequence joins TRBV5-1 and TRBJ2-5; TRBD1 is a possible D gene (6 bases). Germline loops: CDR1 SGHRS, CDR2 YFSETQ. V was cut by 4 bases and J by 4 bases, with 14 bases left in between. The CDR3 is made up of 14 amino acids. The CDR3 DNA is TGCGCCAGCAGCCAGGGGATAGAGGGAGAGACCCAGTACTTC. Translation: CASSQGIEGETQYF.

This clonotype has only a few counts. The genes are TRBV20-1 and TRBJ1-6, with D possibly matching TRBD1 (5 bases). Germline V CDR1 and CDR2: DFQATT, SNEGSKA (reference sequence). V dropped 1 base and J dropped 4 bases, with 11 bases sitting between them. This CDR3 spans 15 amino acids. CDR3 DNA sequence: TGCAGTGCTAGAGGAGGGGAGGGATATAATTCACCCCTCCACTTT. This translates into CSARGGEGYNSPLHF.

In this sample, this clonotype turned up many times. The chain employs TRBV7-8 and TRBJ2-7; 12 nucleotides line up with TRBD1. Germline V gives CDR1 SGHVS, CDR2 FQNEAQ. The V and J ends lost 4 bases and 6 bases, in that order; junction bases with no gene match: 10. CDR3 length equals 16 residues. The CDR3 loop is CASSWPPGQGALEQYF. The CDR3 nucleotides are TGTGCCAGCAGCTGGCCCCCGGGACAGGGGGCGCTCGAGCAGTACTTC.

V gene TRBV6-5 combines with J gene TRBJ2-6; D possibly matches TRBD1 or TRBD2 (6 bases each). The V end was cut by 2 bases, the J end by 1 base, with 9 bases between. CDR1 and CDR2 (germline): MNHEY, SVGAGI. CDR3 length: 16 amino acids. The CDR3 sequence: CASSYIGGSGANVLTF. The CDR3 nucleotides read TGTGCCAGCAGTTACATAGGGGGGTCTGGGGCCAACGTCCTGACTTTC.

The CDR3 DNA reads TGTGCCAGCAGTTACAGACTAGCGGGGGAGCAGTACTTC. This gives the protein CASSYRLAGEQYF. The rearrangement links TRBV12-3 or TRBV12-4 to TRBJ2-7; TRBD2 matches 11 bases. The CDR3 is 13 residues long. V shed 4 bases, J shed 7 bases, and the junction held 3 bases outside the gene matches.

There are many counts of this clonotype. The V and J genes are TRBV12-3 or TRBV12-4 and TRBJ2-1, with 7 bases fitting TRBD1. The V gene end was trimmed by 3 bases and the J gene end by 8 bases; junction bases not matched to a gene: 7. This CDR3 region has 14 residues. The CDR3 is CASSLTGDSDEQFF. The DNA of the CDR3 is TGTGCCAGCAGTTTGACCGGGGACAGCGATGAGCAGTTCTTC.

The J gene is TRBJ1-1, the V gene TRBV5-1, with D perhaps TRBD1 (5 bases). The V and J ends lost 7 bases and 0 bases respectively, with 19 bases between them. The CDR3 is 16 amino acids. Looked up from germline, CDR1 is SGHRS and CDR2 is YFSETQ. CDR3 region: CASRLDLSGMNTEAFF. Here the CDR3 DNA reads TGCGCCAGCCGATTGGACCTCTCAGGGATGAACACTGAAGCTTTCTTT.